The 8 T cell receptor beta chains given below trace back to one sample, sequenced in a study of control samples from healthy donors and cancer patients. The assay was immunoSEQ multiplex PCR, and TCRdb's table has in-frame clones only and misses some. The data hold 100,000 to 150,000 clones, with roughly 90% observed a single time. Source material: PBMCs. All receptors derive from a man aged 45-60 years with head and neck cancer.

The gene calls are TRBV10-1 and TRBJ1-2; D is perhaps TRBD1 (5 bases). Trimming left V 9 bases short and J 4 bases short, with 15 bases between. The CDR3 is 13 amino acids. Germline V lookup: CDR1 WNHNN, CDR2 SYGVQD (reference sequence). CDR3 coding DNA: TGCGCCAGACTGACAGAGCGGCTCTATGGCTACACCTTC. It encodes CARLTERLYGYTF.

The chain links TRBV29-1 to TRBJ1-1, with a weak D call TRBD1 (5 bases). Trimming removed 3 bases from V and 8 bases from J, with 16 bases in between. From germline, CDR1 is SQVTM and CDR2 ANQGSEA. This CDR3 spans 13 amino acids. The DNA of the CDR3 is TGCAGCGTTGATTTGGAGTCCGGGACCGAAGCTTTCTTT. Translation gives CSVDLESGTEAFF.

J is TRBJ1-1 and V is TRBV7-9, with D unclear. Trimming shortened V by 1 base and J by 7 bases, and 7 bases separated the two germline ends. Germline V CDR1 and CDR2: SEHNR, FQNEAQ (reference sequence). The CDR3 has 12 amino acids. The CDR3 loop reads CASSLGRVEAFF. CDR3 nucleotide sequence: TGTGCCAGCAGCTTAGGGCGGGTTGAAGCTTTCTTT.

This chain joins TRBV6-5 and TRBJ1-2; the D gene is possibly TRBD1 (6 bases). This CDR3 contains 14 residues. Germline V gene lookup returns CDR1 MNHEY and CDR2 SVGAGI. Trimming removed 2 bases from V and 9 bases from J, with 16 bases in between. In DNA form, the CDR3 reads TGTGCCAGCAGTTACCGGGCCCTGGGGGCGAGCTACACCTTC. It specifies CASSYRALGASYTF.

The rearrangement links TRBV30 to TRBJ2-5; TRBD2 agrees at 8 bases. This CDR3 has 12 amino acids. V shed 5 bases, J shed 5 bases, and the junction held 4 bases outside the gene matches. CDR1 and CDR2 from the germline V gene are GTSNPN and SVGIG (reference sequence). The CDR3 DNA follows: TGTGCCTGGGGGACTAGGGCTGAGACCCAGTACTTC. The encoded protein is CAWGTRAETQYF.

The chain is built from TRBV6-6 and TRBJ1-5, with unresolved D. From germline, CDR1 is MNHNY and CDR2 SVGAGI (reference sequence). The CDR3 is made up of 12 amino acids. Trimming shortened V by 3 bases and J by 2 bases, and 2 bases separated the two germline ends. CDR3: CASSYRNQPQHF. The DNA of the CDR3 is TGTGCCAGCAGTTATCGCAATCAGCCCCAGCATTTT.

V gene TRBV2 combines with J gene TRBJ1-2; D is unresolved. This CDR3 comprises 14 residues. Germline CDR1 reads SNHLY; CDR2 reads FYNNEI. V was pared by 6 bases and J by 8 bases, with 19 bases between. The chain's CDR3 is CASRENRENWGYTF. As DNA, the CDR3 is TGTGCCAGCAGAGAGAACCGGGAGAACTGGGGCTACACCTTC.

The chain couples TRBV27 to TRBJ2-1; 10 bases agree with TRBD2. This CDR3 comprises 18 residues. Trimming cost V 3 bases and J 4 bases; bases outside gene matches: 12. Germline CDR1 MNHEY, CDR2 SMNVEV (reference sequence). In nucleotides, the CDR3 is TGTGCCAGCAGTTTTAAGGTAGCGGGGGGCCTGATTTACAATGAGCAGTTCTTC. Translating it yields CASSFKVAGGLIYNEQFF.